These 29 T cell receptor beta chains share one sample of origin, sequenced in a study of T cell responses to AZD1222 COVID-19 vaccine (dated by TCRdb to the early 2020s). Reading the label with the study, this specimen's time point is: about 28 days (+/-7) after the second vaccine dose. Libraries were prepared through the immunoSEQ multiplex PCR assay. TCRdb took this table from immuneACCESS and kept in-frame rearrangements with V and J called. Such tables lack part of the clones; where checked against another copy, unresolved V genes explain under half of the gap, and the rest is unexplained. A total of 100,000 to 150,000 clones appear in this sample, about nine tenths of them only once. The leading ten clones occupy under 1.2% of the sample. The starting material was peripheral blood, obtained 28 days after the second AZD1222 dose. These receptors were taken from an adult who received the AZD1222 COVID-19 vaccine.

The rearrangement links TRBV19 to TRBJ2-4, with 7 positions matching TRBD2. V lost 3 bases to trimming and J lost 1 base; unmatched junction nucleotides: 6. The germline V gene encodes CDR1 LNHDA and CDR2 SQIVND (reference sequence). There are 16 residues in the CDR3. This chain's CDR3 is CASSIYRGSAKNIQYF. DNA of the CDR3: TGTGCCAGTAGTATTTATCGCGGGAGTGCCAAAAACATTCAGTACTTC. Combining the CDR3 with reference TRBV19 and TRBJ2-4 gives the whole variable domain DGGITQSPKYLFRKEGQNVTLSCEQNLNHDAMYWYRQDPGQGLRLIYYSQIVNDFQKGDIAEGYSVSREKKESFPLTVTSAQKNPTAFYLCASSIYRGSAKNIQYFGAGTRLSVL.

This clone came up once. V and J are TRBV18 and TRBJ2-2; D possibly corresponds to TRBD1 (6 bases). Germline-derived CDR1 and CDR2 are KGHSH and LQKENI. There are 12 residues in the CDR3. V lost 4 bases and J 6 bases, leaving 6 bases between the germline ends. The CDR3 reads CASSQGAGELFF. CDR3 coding DNA: TGTGCCAGCTCACAGGGGGCCGGGGAGCTGTTTTTT.

This chain joins TRBV7-9 and TRBJ1-1; no definite D call. V was cut by 4 bases and J by 7 bases, with 10 bases left in between. Germline loops: CDR1 SEHNR, CDR2 FQNEAQ (reference sequence). CDR3 size: 12 residues. CDR3 nucleotide sequence: TGTGCCAGCAGCTCCCTTTTTATTGAAGCTTTCTTT. Translated: CASSSLFIEAFF.

V gene TRBV27 combines with J gene TRBJ2-3; D possibly corresponds to TRBD2 (6 bases). From germline, CDR1 is MNHEY and CDR2 SMNVEV (reference sequence). The CDR3 is 22 amino acids. V was cut by 3 bases and J by 1 base, with 32 bases left in between. In DNA, the CDR3 is TGTGCCAGCAGTTTCCACACCCTGACCCGACGGGGACTCCCAAAGGGCACAGATACGCAGTATTTT. This translates into CASSFHTLTRRGLPKGTDTQYF.

V is TRBV28 and J is TRBJ1-4, with TRBD1 as a possible D gene (6 bases). The V end lost 6 bases, the J end lost 0 bases, and 11 bases lay between the germline ends. Looked up from germline, CDR1 is MDHEN and CDR2 is SYDVKM. This CDR3 region has 15 residues. For the CDR3, the DNA is TGTGCCAGCAGGGTAGGGGGGGCAACTAATGAAAAACTGTTTTTT. This sequence encodes CASRVGGATNEKLFF. Full variable domain (outside the CDR3, taken from reference TRBV28 and TRBJ1-4): DVKVTQSSRYLVKRTGEKVFLECVQDMDHENMFWYRQDPGLGLRLIYFSYDVKMKEKGDIPEGYSVSREKKERFSLILESASTNQTSMYLCASRVGGATNEKLFFGSGTQLSVL.

The rearrangement uses TRBV27 and TRBJ1-4, with TRBD1 matching over 7 bases. Germline trimming cut 3 bases from V and 9 bases from J; bases unmatched to any gene: 4. Per the germline V gene, CDR1 is MNHEY and CDR2 is SMNVEV (reference sequence). The CDR3 has 13 residues. This CDR3 reads CASSLTGRQKLFF. The CDR3 DNA is TGTGCCAGCAGTTTGACAGGGAGACAAAAACTGTTTTTT.

The DNA for the CDR3 is TGCAGCGTTGCGGAAAATCAGCCCCAAGAGACCCAGTACTTC. Translated: CSVAENQPQETQYF. This chain joins TRBV29-1 and TRBJ2-5; D call uncertain. CDR3 length: 14 amino acids. In germline, CDR1 is SQVTM, CDR2 ANQGSEA. The germline V and J ends were trimmed by 4 bases and 1 base, with 13 bases remaining between them.

This clone was seen just once. This chain connects TRBV9 to TRBJ1-6; 7 bases fit TRBD1. The V gene end was trimmed by 7 bases and the J gene end by 7 bases; junction bases not matched to a gene: 8. This CDR3 region has 14 residues. Germline V gene lookup returns CDR1 SGDLS and CDR2 YYNGEE. The CDR3 region is CASSPWDSNSPLHF. The CDR3 DNA reads TGTGCCAGCTCCCCTTGGGACAGCAATTCACCCCTCCACTTT.

This rearrangement joins TRBV28 to TRBJ1-1, with a tentative D call TRBD1 (5 bases). This CDR3 region has 15 residues. The germline V gene has CDR1 MDHEN and CDR2 SYDVKM. V was shortened by 6 bases and J by 0 bases, with 14 bases between the two germline ends. As DNA, the CDR3 is TGTGCCAGCAGCTGGGGACCGGCTTTGAACACTGAAGCTTTCTTT. It specifies CASSWGPALNTEAFF.

The chain links TRBV9 to TRBJ2-7; 8 bases agree with TRBD2. Germline CDR1 reads SGDLS; CDR2 reads YYNGEE. After removal of 3 bases from V and 4 bases from J, the junction contained 9 bases not matched to a gene. The CDR3 loop spans 15 amino acids. The CDR3 spells CASSGGSGSSYEQYF. DNA for the CDR3: TGTGCCAGCAGCGGGGGGAGCGGGAGTTCGTACGAGCAGTACTTC.

The chain combines TRBV2 with TRBJ1-2; 8 bases fit TRBD1. Looked up from germline, CDR1 is SNHLY and CDR2 is FYNNEI. V shed 2 bases and J 5 bases; nucleotides not matched to a gene: 4. This CDR3 is built from 14 residues. CDR3: CASSETGQAYGYTF. CDR3 nucleotide sequence: TGTGCCAGCAGTGAAACGGGACAGGCGTATGGCTACACCTTC.

The genes are TRBV5-1 and TRBJ1-2; the D gene is possibly TRBD1 (5 bases). Germline CDR1 is SGHRS and CDR2 is YFSETQ. CDR3 length equals 14 residues. V was clipped by 0 bases and J by 3 bases, with 9 bases between them. CDR3 nucleotide sequence: TGCGCCAGCAGCTTGGCCGGGACCGACTATGGCTACACCTTC. Protein: CASSLAGTDYGYTF.

The chain employs TRBV6-5 and TRBJ2-3; 9 bases agree with TRBD1. Looked up from germline, CDR1 is MNHEY and CDR2 is SVGAGI. V gave up 9 bases and J gave up 4 bases; unmatched junction bases: 2. The CDR3 runs 12 residues. The CDR3, as DNA: TGTGCCAGTAGACAGGGGGCAGATACGCAGTATTTT. Protein: CASRQGADTQYF.

CDR3 region: CASSESLCDRPYEQYF. The DNA for the CDR3 is TGCGCCAGCAGTGAGTCCTTATGCGACCGTCCCTACGAGCAGTACTTC. The chain is built from TRBV10-1 and TRBJ2-7; D is unclear. Trimming pared 0 bases from V and 2 bases from J, leaving 14 bases between. The CDR3 sequence is 16 residues long. CDR1 and CDR2 (germline): WNHNN, SYGVQD (reference sequence).

V and J are TRBV12-3 or TRBV12-4 and TRBJ1-1; no reliable D call. The CDR3 extends over 13 amino acids. V dropped 3 bases and J dropped 1 base, with 6 bases sitting between them. CDR3 bases: TGTGCCAGCAGTTTTGGCGAGAACACTGAAGCTTTCTTT. It translates to CASSFGENTEAFF.

V is TRBV29-1 and J is TRBJ1-2; D is perhaps TRBD1 (5 bases). The germline V gene has CDR1 SQVTM and CDR2 ANQGSEA. Between the trimmed V and J ends, which lost 7 bases and 5 bases, there was a span of 23 bases. This CDR3 is built from 15 residues. The CDR3 protein is CSAGGRQRPEYGYTF. The CDR3 DNA sequence: TGCAGCGCTGGGGGGAGACAGAGACCTGAATATGGCTACACCTTC.

V is TRBV27 and J is TRBJ2-7, with 7 bases fitting TRBD1. The CDR3 sequence is 16 residues long. Germline V lookup: CDR1 MNHEY, CDR2 SMNVEV (reference sequence). J was trimmed by 3 bases and V by 5 bases; bases with no gene match: 13. The CDR3 sequence is CASSESWGQNLYEQYF. DNA for the CDR3: TGTGCCAGCAGTGAAAGCTGGGGACAGAACCTCTACGAGCAGTACTTC.

The chain employs TRBV18 and TRBJ1-3; the D is unclear. V lost 2 bases and J lost 0, with 17 bases in between. Germline values: CDR1 KGHSH, CDR2 LQKENI. This CDR3 is built from 18 residues. In DNA form, the CDR3 reads TGTGCCAGCTCACCAGTTCTCTCTTCTGAGAGCTCTGGAAACACCATATATTTT. Translation gives CASSPVLSSESSGNTIYF.

This clone was detected only once. The chain joins TRBV27 to TRBJ1-6, with 7 bases aligning to TRBD1. This CDR3 region has 14 residues. Germline V gene data show CDR1 as MNHEY and CDR2 as SMNVEV (reference sequence). With V trimmed by 3 bases and J by 4 bases, 0 bases remained unmatched. CDR3 sequence (DNA): TGTGCCAGCAGTTTGGGACAGTATAATTCACCCCTCCACTTT. Its protein is CASSLGQYNSPLHF.

The chain is built from TRBV7-8 and TRBJ1-5; 7 bases line up with TRBD1. The germline gives CDR1 SGHVS, CDR2 FQNEAQ. V shed 3 bases and J 4 bases; nucleotides not matched to a gene: 12. The CDR3 is made up of 17 amino acids. CDR3 sequence (DNA): TGTGCCAGCAGCTTGGAAGTCCGGGACAGCCCTAATCAGCCCCAGCATTTT. This translates into CASSLEVRDSPNQPQHF. Looking up the rest from reference TRBV7-8 and TRBJ1-5 gives the full variable domain: GAGVSQSPRYKVAKRGQDVALRCDPISGHVSLFWYQQALGQGPEFLTYFQNEAQLDKSGLPSDRFFAERPEGSVSTLKIQRTQQEDSAVYLCASSLEVRDSPNQPQHFGDGTRLSIL.

This chain connects TRBV5-6 to TRBJ2-1; D might be TRBD1 (5 bases). Germline V CDR1 and CDR2: SGHDT, YYEEEE. Between the trimmed V and J ends, which lost 0 bases and 3 bases, there was a span of 10 bases. The CDR3 extends over 15 amino acids. CDR3 coding DNA: TGTGCCAGCAGCTTGGCAATGACAGACTACAATGAGCAGTTCTTC. It translates to CASSLAMTDYNEQFF.

As concerns this clone: Relative to the germline gene, one junction end is altered; a read error may explain this. The chain carries TRBV24-1 and TRBJ2-3, with D hard to call. This CDR3 region has 11 residues. Germline loops: CDR1 KGHDR, CDR2 SFDVKD. CDR3 loop: CAASNTDTQYF. DNA for the CDR3: TGTGCCGCCAGCAACACAGATACGCAGTATTTT.

For the CDR3, the DNA is TGTGCCAGCAGCACCGCGGGAGAGCAGTACTTC. It yields the protein CASSTAGEQYF. The gene calls are TRBV14 and TRBJ2-7, with D possibly TRBD2 on 6 matching bases. The length of the CDR3 is 11 residues. CDR1 SGHDN and CDR2 FVKESK come from the germline V gene. V lost 5 bases and J 7 bases, leaving 9 bases between the germline ends. Drawing the rest from reference TRBV14 and TRBJ2-7, the complete variable domain is EAGVTQFPSHSVIEKGQTVTLRCDPISGHDNLYWYRRVMGKEIKFLLHFVKESKQDESGMPNNRFLAERTGGTYSTLKVQPAELEDSGVYFCASSTAGEQYFGPGTRLTVT.

The V gene is TRBV14, the J gene TRBJ1-1; D is ambiguous. Germline values: CDR1 SGHDN, CDR2 FVKESK. This CDR3 spans 17 amino acids. V gave up 0 bases and J gave up 3 bases, with 17 bases separating them. The CDR3 reads CASSQERARVEDTEAFF. DNA of the CDR3: TGTGCCAGCAGCCAAGAGAGGGCGAGGGTGGAGGACACTGAAGCTTTCTTT.

This clone appeared a single time. The chain uses TRBV2 and TRBJ1-1; D ambiguous. Germline V gene sequence: CDR1 SNHLY, CDR2 FYNNEI. The CDR3 has 13 residues. Trimming left V 4 bases short and J 6 bases short, with 12 bases between. The CDR3 DNA reads as TGTGCCAGCAGTGTAAAAGGGTGGGCTGAAGCTTTCTTT. Protein product: CASSVKGWAEAFF. Complete variable domain (other parts from reference TRBV2 and TRBJ1-1): EPEVTQTPSHQVTQMGQEVILRCVPISNHLYFYWYRQILGQKVEFLVSFYNNEISEKSEIFDDQFSVERPDGSNFTLKIRSTKLEDSAMYFCASSVKGWAEAFFGQGTRLTVV.

This rearrangement joins TRBV29-1 to TRBJ2-2; D unresolved. Germline-derived CDR1 and CDR2 are SQVTM and ANQGSEA. Trimming stripped 3 bases from V and 0 bases from J, with 5 bases between. This CDR3 has 13 residues. The CDR3 region has the DNA TGCAGCGTTGATAATTCGAACACCGGGGAGCTGTTTTTT. Protein: CSVDNSNTGELFF.

The V call is TRBV7-7, the J call TRBJ2-3; perhaps TRBD1 as D (5 bases). This CDR3 has 14 amino acids. Germline loops: CDR1 SSHAT, CDR2 FNYEAQ (reference sequence). V was shortened by 1 base and J by 6 bases, with 11 bases between the two germline ends. CDR3 bases: TGTGCCAGCAGCTTAGGCCAGGGTTCGGATACGCAGTATTTT. Its translation: CASSLGQGSDTQYF.

V and J are TRBV18 and TRBJ2-1, with unresolved D. This CDR3 is 15 amino acids long. Per the germline V gene, CDR1 is KGHSH and CDR2 is LQKENI. V was shortened by 5 bases and J by 8 bases, with 19 bases between the two germline ends. The CDR3: CASSANRVGNDEQFF. CDR3 DNA: TGTGCCAGCTCAGCTAACAGAGTGGGTAACGATGAGCAGTTCTTC.

V gene TRBV24-1 combines with J gene TRBJ2-3; maybe TRBD1 (6 bases). This CDR3 comprises 16 residues. Germline loops: CDR1 KGHDR, CDR2 SFDVKD. Trimming removed 4 bases at V and 0 bases at J, with 13 bases between. The CDR3 loop reads CATSDRDRISTDTQYF. For the CDR3, the DNA is TGTGCCACCAGTGACCGTGACAGGATTAGCACAGATACGCAGTATTTT.